The 21 T cell receptor beta chains below come from one sample, sequenced in a study of CD8+ T cells in alopecia areata. The authors extracted RNA and reverse transcribed it into cDNA as the sequencing template. TCRdb's table, derived via immunoSEQ multiplex PCR, lists solely in-frame clones and lacks some. The table shows approximately 170,000 clones, with around 60% occurring only once. As for treatment: oral pan-JAK inhibitor, 5-10 mg twice daily. This specimen was CD4+ T cells sorted from blood, taken at week 4, from a patient treated with tofacitinib. The source is a human donor with alopecia areata.

The rearrangement joins TRBV11-2 to TRBJ2-7, with D perhaps TRBD2 (6 bases). This CDR3 spans 15 amino acids. Per germline, CDR1 SGHAT and CDR2 FQNNGV. With 3 bases removed from V and 9 bases from J, the gap between germline ends came to 21 bases. CDR3 loop: CASSFLSGGPSAQYF. The CDR3 bases are TGTGCCAGCAGCTTCCTTAGCGGCGGGCCGTCCGCGCAGTACTTC.

The chain recombines TRBV7-2 with TRBJ2-1; D unclear. Trimming removed 1 base from V and 10 bases from J, with 8 bases in between. This CDR3 has 12 amino acids. Per germline, CDR1 SGHTA and CDR2 FQGNSA. The chain's CDR3 is CASSLGPREQFF. The CDR3 region has the DNA TGTGCCAGCAGCTTAGGCCCTCGAGAGCAGTTCTTC.

The chain combines TRBV19 with TRBJ2-1; no clear D. Germline CDR1 reads LNHDA; CDR2 reads SQIVND (reference sequence). With 0 bases removed from V and 4 bases from J, the gap between germline ends came to 4 bases. This CDR3 comprises 13 residues. CDR3 loop: CASSIEGYNEQFF. The CDR3 DNA is TGTGCCAGTAGTATAGAGGGATACAATGAGCAGTTCTTC.

The J gene is TRBJ2-6, the V gene TRBV13; no definite D call. V lost 6 bases to trimming and J lost 2 bases, with 11 bases between them. The V gene's germline CDR1 is PRHDT and CDR2 FYEKMQ (reference sequence). The CDR3 is 15 amino acids. CDR3 in amino acids: CASSNSGAGANVLTF. The CDR3 coding sequence is TGTGCCAGCAGTAATTCTGGAGCTGGGGCCAACGTCCTGACTTTC.

In its sample, this clone was seen once. The chain is built from TRBV15 and TRBJ1-2; the D is unclear. CDR1 LNHNV and CDR2 YYDKDF come from the germline V gene (reference sequence). V lost 3 bases and J lost 6, with 11 bases in between. The CDR3 has 13 amino acids. Written as DNA, the CDR3 is TGTGCCACCAGCAGTCTGGTACAGCATGGCTACACCTTC. Translation gives CATSSLVQHGYTF.

This chain links TRBV9 with TRBJ2-5; tentative D call: TRBD1 (6 bases). CDR1 is SGDLS and CDR2 is YYNGEE in the germline V gene. The CDR3 loop spans 13 amino acids. With 3 bases removed from V and 7 bases from J, the gap between germline ends came to 13 bases. The CDR3 DNA follows: TGTGCCAGCAGCGAAGGGGGTATAGGGACCCAGTACTTC. Translation: CASSEGGIGTQYF.

The chain recombines TRBV5-1 with TRBJ2-2; tentatively, D is TRBD2 (6 bases). This CDR3 region has 15 residues. Between the trimmed V and J ends, which lost 0 bases and 5 bases, there was a span of 11 bases. Germline CDR1 and CDR2: SGHRS and YFSETQ. The DNA of the CDR3 is TGCGCCAGCAGCTTGGTCGGGAGCGAGACCGGGGAGCTGTTTTTT. Its protein is CASSLVGSETGELFF.

The chain uses TRBV11-2 and TRBJ2-2; 10 bases agree with TRBD2. The germline V gene encodes CDR1 SGHAT and CDR2 FQNNGV. V lost 9 bases to trimming and J lost 4 bases; unmatched junction nucleotides: 5. This CDR3 spans 14 amino acids. The CDR3 DNA reads as TGTGCCAGTAAAGCGGGAGGGGGCACCGGGGAGCTGTTTTTT. As protein: CASKAGGGTGELFF. Together with reference TRBV11-2 and TRBJ2-2, the CDR3 gives the full variable domain: EAGVAQSPRYKIIEKRQSVAFWCNPISGHATLYWYQQILGQGPKLLIQFQNNGVVDDSQLPKDRFSAERLKGVDSTLKIQPAKLEDSAVYLCASKAGGGTGELFFGEGSRLTVL.

The genes are TRBV25-1 and TRBJ1-1; D is unclear. The ends were cut back, 4 bases at V and 2 bases at J, with 2 bases in the middle. The CDR3 spans 11 residues. CDR1 is MGHDK, CDR2 SYGVNS, per germline. The CDR3 DNA sequence: TGTGCCAGCAGTGTTAACACTGAAGCTTTCTTT. Encoded protein: CASSVNTEAFF.

The table lists this clone with a few counts. The J gene is TRBJ1-2, the V gene TRBV2, with D perhaps matching TRBD1 (6 bases). In germline, CDR1 is SNHLY, CDR2 FYNNEI. Trimming took 6 bases from V and 8 from J, leaving 13 bases between them. The CDR3 covers 12 residues. CDR3 sequence (DNA): TGTGCCAGCAGCGGACAGAAGGGCGGCTACACCTTC. It translates to CASSGQKGGYTF.

This clone was found a few times. The gene calls are TRBV4-2 and TRBJ2-2; 9 positions match TRBD2. CDR1 LGHNA and CDR2 YNFKEQ come from the germline V gene. This CDR3 has 14 residues. With V trimmed by 6 bases and J by 3 bases, 2 bases remained unmatched. This CDR3 reads CASRGLADTGELFF. As DNA, the CDR3 is TGTGCCAGCAGGGGACTAGCAGACACCGGGGAGCTGTTTTTT.

The V gene is TRBV7-3, the J gene TRBJ2-3; 7 positions match TRBD2. The V segment lost 2 bases and the J segment 5 bases; nucleotides outside the gene matches: 7. This CDR3 has 15 amino acids. Germline V gene lookup returns CDR1 SGHTA and CDR2 FQGTGA. In DNA, the CDR3 is TGTGCCAGCAGCTTAGCGGGAGCGGGGCGAGATACGCAGTATTTT. It encodes CASSLAGAGRDTQYF.

This clone has more than one count but fewer than ten. The same CDR3 arises from other DNA sequences in this sample as well. V is TRBV28 and J is TRBJ1-1, with D uncertain. CDR1 and CDR2 from the germline V gene are MDHEN and SYDVKM. This CDR3 spans 11 amino acids. V lost 8 bases and J lost 0, with 4 bases in between. The DNA of the CDR3 is TGTGCCAGCCGCCTGAACACTGAAGCTTTCTTT. Encoded protein: CASRLNTEAFF.

A word on this clone: The same CDR3 also results from other DNA sequences found in this sample. The chain couples TRBV30 to TRBJ2-2; TRBD2 aligns across 7 bases. Per germline, CDR1 GTSNPN and CDR2 SVGIG (reference sequence). V was clipped by 0 bases and J by 6 bases; unmatched bases: 1. The CDR3 is made up of 13 amino acids. In DNA, the CDR3 is TGTGCCTGGAGTGTACGGGGGGCCGGGGAGCTGTTTTTT. This sequence encodes CAWSVRGAGELFF.

The J gene is TRBJ2-3, the V gene TRBV29-1; the D call may be TRBD1 or TRBD2 (6 bases each). Germline V gene lookup returns CDR1 SQVTM and CDR2 ANQGSEA. The CDR3 is 12 amino acids. V lost 7 bases, J lost 5 bases, and 13 bases lay in between. The CDR3 DNA reads TGCAGCGCCGAGGGGGGAATAGATACGCAGTATTTT. Amino acids: CSAEGGIDTQYF.

The chain employs TRBV4-1 and TRBJ2-7; D possibly corresponds to TRBD1 (6 bases). V gave up 4 bases and J gave up 2 bases, with 9 bases separating them. Germline V CDR1 and CDR2: MGHRA, YSYEKL. This CDR3 region has 13 residues. The DNA for the CDR3 is TGCGCCAGCAGCCGAGGGACAACCTACGAGCAGTACTTC. Protein product: CASSRGTTYEQYF.

The count of this clone is one. This chain joins TRBV30 and TRBJ2-5; tentatively, D is TRBD2 (7 bases). V shed 1 base and J shed 4 bases, with 13 bases lying between them. The V gene's germline CDR1 is GTSNPN and CDR2 SVGIG (reference sequence). The CDR3 totals 14 residues. In DNA form, the CDR3 reads TGTGCCTGGAGTGAGGGGGGGCTAGGAGAGACCCAGTACTTC. Its translation is CAWSEGGLGETQYF.

The chain is built from TRBV27 and TRBJ2-6; D may be TRBD2 (6 bases). The CDR3 covers 17 residues. V was pared by 6 bases and J by 0 bases, with 15 bases between. Germline V gene data show CDR1 as MNHEY and CDR2 as SMNVEV (reference sequence). The chain's CDR3 is CASSGGTPSSGANVLTF. The CDR3 nucleotides read TGTGCCAGCAGCGGCGGGACCCCTAGCTCTGGGGCCAACGTCCTGACTTTC.

This clone was seen more than once but under ten times. The rearrangement joins TRBV6-5 to TRBJ2-3; D is unclear. The CDR3 spans 13 residues. CDR1 and CDR2 (germline): MNHEY, SVGAGI. V was clipped by 0 bases and J by 5 bases, with 6 bases between them. Written as DNA, the CDR3 is TGTGCCAGCAGTTACTCAGACGTAGATACGCAGTATTTT. This translates into CASSYSDVDTQYF.

The rearrangement joins TRBV27 to TRBJ2-5, with D uncertain. Per germline, CDR1 MNHEY and CDR2 SMNVEV (reference sequence). This CDR3 is 13 amino acids long. Trimming stripped 2 bases from V and 1 base from J, with 5 bases between. The CDR3 loop reads CASSLVGQETQYF. In DNA, the CDR3 is TGTGCCAGCAGTTTAGTCGGCCAAGAGACCCAGTACTTC.

The chain couples TRBV4-3 to TRBJ2-7; D is undetermined. The CDR3 extends over 14 amino acids. Trimming took off 0 bases at V and 4 bases at J, with 10 bases between the two ends. The germline gives CDR1 LGHNA, CDR2 YSLEER. This CDR3 is CASSQESSRYEQYF. The CDR3, as DNA: TGCGCCAGCAGCCAAGAATCCAGTAGGTACGAGCAGTACTTC.